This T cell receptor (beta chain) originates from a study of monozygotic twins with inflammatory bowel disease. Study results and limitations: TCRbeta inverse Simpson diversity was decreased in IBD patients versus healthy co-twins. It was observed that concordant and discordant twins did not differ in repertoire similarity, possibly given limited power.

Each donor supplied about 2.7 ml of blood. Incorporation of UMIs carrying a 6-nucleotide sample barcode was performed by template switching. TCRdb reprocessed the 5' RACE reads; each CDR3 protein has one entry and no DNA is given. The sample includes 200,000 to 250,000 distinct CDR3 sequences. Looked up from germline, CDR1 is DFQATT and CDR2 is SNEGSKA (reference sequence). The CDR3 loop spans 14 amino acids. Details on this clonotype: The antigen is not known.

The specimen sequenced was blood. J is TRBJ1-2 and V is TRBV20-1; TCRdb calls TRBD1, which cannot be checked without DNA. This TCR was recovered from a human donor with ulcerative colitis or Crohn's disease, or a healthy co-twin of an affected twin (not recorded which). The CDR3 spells CSASVQDQYYGYTF.